This paragraph covers one T cell receptor (beta chain) sequence. This entry comes from a study of blood T cell repertoires in COVID-19. Using immunoSEQ multiplex PCR, the repertoire was profiled, and TCRdb retains in-frame clones only, with some absent. The sample lists about 350,000 clones; roughly 86% were seen once. Study members were between about 18 and 95 years old and lived in roughly 24 US regions. With 0 bases removed from V and 6 bases from J, the gap between germline ends came to 6 bases. CDR1 and CDR2 from the germline V gene are MGHRA and YSYEKL. The CDR3 length is 12 residues. Sequences were obtained from PBMCs or T cells enriched from blood (not recorded which). This clonotype was sampled from a woman aged 25 to 39 who had been exposed to COVID-19. V usage is TRBV4-1 and J usage is TRBJ2-7; D is ambiguous. The CDR3 coding sequence is TGCGCCAGCAGCCAAGAGGGCAGCGAGCAGTACTTC. This translates into CASSQEGSEQYF.